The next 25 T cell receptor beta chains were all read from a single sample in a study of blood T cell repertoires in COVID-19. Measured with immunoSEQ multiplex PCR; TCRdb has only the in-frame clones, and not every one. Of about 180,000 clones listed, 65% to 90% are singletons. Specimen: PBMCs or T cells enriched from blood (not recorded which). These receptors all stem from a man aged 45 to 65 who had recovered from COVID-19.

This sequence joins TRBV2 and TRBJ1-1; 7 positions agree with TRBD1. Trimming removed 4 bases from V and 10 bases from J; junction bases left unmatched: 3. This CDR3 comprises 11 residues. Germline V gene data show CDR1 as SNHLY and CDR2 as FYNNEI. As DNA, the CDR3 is TGTGCCAGCAGTGGGGACAGTGCAGCTTTCTTT. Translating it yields CASSGDSAAFF.

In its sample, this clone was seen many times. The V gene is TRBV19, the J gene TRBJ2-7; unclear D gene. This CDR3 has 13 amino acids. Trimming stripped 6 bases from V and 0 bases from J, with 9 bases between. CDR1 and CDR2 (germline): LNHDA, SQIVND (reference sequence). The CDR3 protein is CASRGSLSYEQYF. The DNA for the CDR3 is TGTGCCAGTAGGGGCAGTCTCTCCTACGAGCAGTACTTC.

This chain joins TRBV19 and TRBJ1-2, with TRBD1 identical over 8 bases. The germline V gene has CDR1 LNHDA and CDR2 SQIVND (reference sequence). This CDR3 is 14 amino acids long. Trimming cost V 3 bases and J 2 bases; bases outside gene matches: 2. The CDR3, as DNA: TGTGCCAGTAGTATCCGGACAGGGAACTATGGCTACACCTTC. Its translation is CASSIRTGNYGYTF.

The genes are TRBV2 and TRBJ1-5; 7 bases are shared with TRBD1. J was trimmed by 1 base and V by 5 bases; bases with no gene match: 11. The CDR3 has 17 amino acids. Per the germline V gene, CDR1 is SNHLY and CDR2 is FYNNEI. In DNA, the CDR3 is TGTGCCAGCAGTTCTGAAACCGGGACAGTAAGCAATCAGCCCCAGCATTTT. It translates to CASSSETGTVSNQPQHF.

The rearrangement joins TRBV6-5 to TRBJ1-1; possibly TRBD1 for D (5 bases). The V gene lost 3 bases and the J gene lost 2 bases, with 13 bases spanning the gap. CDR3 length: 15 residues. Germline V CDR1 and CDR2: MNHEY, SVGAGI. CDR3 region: CASSYSGGVNTEAFF. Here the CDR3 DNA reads TGTGCCAGCAGTTATTCGGGGGGGGTCAACACTGAAGCTTTCTTT.

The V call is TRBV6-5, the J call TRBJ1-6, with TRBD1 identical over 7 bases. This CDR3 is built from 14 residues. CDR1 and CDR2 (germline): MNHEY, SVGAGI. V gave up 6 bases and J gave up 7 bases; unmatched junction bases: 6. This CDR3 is CASRSGTENSPLHF. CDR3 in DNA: TGTGCCAGCAGGTCCGGGACAGAAAATTCACCCCTCCACTTT.

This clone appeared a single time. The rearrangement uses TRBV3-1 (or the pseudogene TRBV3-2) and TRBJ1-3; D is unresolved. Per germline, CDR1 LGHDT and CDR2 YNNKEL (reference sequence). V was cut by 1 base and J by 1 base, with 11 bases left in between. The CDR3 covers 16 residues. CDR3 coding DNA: TGTGCCAGCAGCCAAGCGTTCCTAGCATCTGGAAACACCATATATTTT. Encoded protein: CASSQAFLASGNTIYF.

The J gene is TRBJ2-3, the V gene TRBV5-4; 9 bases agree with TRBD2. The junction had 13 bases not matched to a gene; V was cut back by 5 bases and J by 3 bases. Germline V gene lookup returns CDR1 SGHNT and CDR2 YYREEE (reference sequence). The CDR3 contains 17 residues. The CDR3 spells CASSSAVAGGRTDTQYF. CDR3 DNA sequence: TGTGCCAGCAGTTCGGCGGTTGCGGGGGGGCGGACAGATACGCAGTATTTT. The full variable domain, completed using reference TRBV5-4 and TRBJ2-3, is ETGVTQSPTHLIKTRGQQVTLRCSSQSGHNTVSWYQQALGQGPQFIFQYYREEENGRGNFPPRFSGLQFPNYSSELNVNALELDDSALYLCASSSAVAGGRTDTQYFGPGTRLTVL.

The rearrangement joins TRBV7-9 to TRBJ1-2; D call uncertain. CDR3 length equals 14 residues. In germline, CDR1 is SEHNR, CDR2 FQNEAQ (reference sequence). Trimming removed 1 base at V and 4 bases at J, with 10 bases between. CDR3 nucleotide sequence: TGTGCCAGCAGCTTAGAGGCGGCATTCTATGGCTACACCTTC. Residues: CASSLEAAFYGYTF.

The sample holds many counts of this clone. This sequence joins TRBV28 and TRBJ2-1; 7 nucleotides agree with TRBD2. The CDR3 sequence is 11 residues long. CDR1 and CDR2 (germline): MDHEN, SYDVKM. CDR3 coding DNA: TGTGCTTGCGGGAGAAACAATGAGCAGTTCTTC. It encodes CACGRNNEQFF. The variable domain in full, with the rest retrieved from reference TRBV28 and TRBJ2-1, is DVKVTQSSRYLVKRTGEKVFLECVQDMDHENMFWYRQDPGLGLRLIYFSYDVKMKEKGDIPEGYSVSREKKERFSLILESASTNQTSMYLCACGRNNEQFFGPGTRLTVL.

CDR3 coding DNA: TGTGCCAGCAGCTGGGGGACAGGGGAATACGAGCAGTACTTC. Translation: CASSWGTGEYEQYF. The rearrangement links TRBV7-9 to TRBJ2-7; 10 bases agree with TRBD1. The CDR3 is made up of 14 amino acids. J lost 4 bases, V lost 4 bases, and 4 bases had no gene match. In germline, CDR1 is SEHNR, CDR2 FQNEAQ (reference sequence).

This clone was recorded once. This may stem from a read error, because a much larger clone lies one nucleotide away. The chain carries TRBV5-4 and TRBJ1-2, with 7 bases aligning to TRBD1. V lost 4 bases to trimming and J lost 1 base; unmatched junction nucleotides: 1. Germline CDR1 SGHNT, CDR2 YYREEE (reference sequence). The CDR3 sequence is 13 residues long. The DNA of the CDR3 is TGTGCCAGCAGCCGGGACAGTAACTATGGCTACACCTTC. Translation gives CASSRDSNYGYTF.

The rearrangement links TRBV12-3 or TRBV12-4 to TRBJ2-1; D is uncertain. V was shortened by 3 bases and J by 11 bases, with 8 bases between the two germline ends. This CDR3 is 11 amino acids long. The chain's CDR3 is CASSFASKQFF. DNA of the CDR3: TGTGCCAGCAGTTTCGCGAGTAAGCAGTTCTTC.

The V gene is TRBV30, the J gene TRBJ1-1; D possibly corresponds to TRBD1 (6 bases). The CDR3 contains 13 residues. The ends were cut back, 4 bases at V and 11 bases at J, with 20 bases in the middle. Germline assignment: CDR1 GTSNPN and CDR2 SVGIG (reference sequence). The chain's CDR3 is CAWTKAQGQGAFF. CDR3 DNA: TGTGCCTGGACAAAGGCCCAGGGGCAGGGCGCTTTCTTT. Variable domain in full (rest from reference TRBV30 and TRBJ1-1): SQTIHQWPATLVQPVGSPLSLECTVEGTSNPNLYWYRQAAGRGLQLLFYSVGIGQISSEVPQNLSASRPQDRQFILSSKKLLLSDSGFYLCAWTKAQGQGAFFGQGTRLTVV.

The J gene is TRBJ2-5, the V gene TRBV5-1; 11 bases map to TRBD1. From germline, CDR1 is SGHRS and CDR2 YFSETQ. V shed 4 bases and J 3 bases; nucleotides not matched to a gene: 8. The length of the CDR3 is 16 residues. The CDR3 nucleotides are TGCGCCAGCAGCAGAGGGAAGGGACAGGGGGAAGAGACCCAGTACTTC. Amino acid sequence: CASSRGKGQGEETQYF.

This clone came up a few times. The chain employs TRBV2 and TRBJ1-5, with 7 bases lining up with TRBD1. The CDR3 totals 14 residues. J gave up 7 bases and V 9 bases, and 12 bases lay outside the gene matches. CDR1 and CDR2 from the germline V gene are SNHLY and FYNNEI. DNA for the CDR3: TGTGCCAGTACTTTAACAGGGGCTAGCCAGCCCCAGCATTTT. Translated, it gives CASTLTGASQPQHF.

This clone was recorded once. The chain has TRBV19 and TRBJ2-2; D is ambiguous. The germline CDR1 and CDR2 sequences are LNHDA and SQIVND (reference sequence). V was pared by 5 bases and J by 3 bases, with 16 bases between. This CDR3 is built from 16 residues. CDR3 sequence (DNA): TGTGCCAGTAGTCGAGCTTTGACAACCTACACCGGGGAGCTGTTTTTT. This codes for CASSRALTTYTGELFF.

CDR3 protein: CASSQAPVGGRQNIQYF. The CDR3 DNA follows: TGCGCCAGCAGCCAAGCCCCCGTCGGCGGGAGACAAAACATTCAGTACTTC. The rearrangement joins TRBV4-1 to TRBJ2-4; 7 positions match TRBD2. The CDR3 spans 17 residues. V trimming: 1 base; J trimming: 5 bases; junction bases outside the gene matches: 11. Germline V gene data show CDR1 as MGHRA and CDR2 as YSYEKL.

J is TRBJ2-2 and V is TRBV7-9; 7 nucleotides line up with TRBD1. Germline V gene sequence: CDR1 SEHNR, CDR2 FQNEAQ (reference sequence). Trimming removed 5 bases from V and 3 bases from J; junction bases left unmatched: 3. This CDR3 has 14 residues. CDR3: CASSRDRHTGELFF. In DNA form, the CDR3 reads TGTGCCAGCAGCCGGGACAGACACACCGGGGAGCTGTTTTTT.

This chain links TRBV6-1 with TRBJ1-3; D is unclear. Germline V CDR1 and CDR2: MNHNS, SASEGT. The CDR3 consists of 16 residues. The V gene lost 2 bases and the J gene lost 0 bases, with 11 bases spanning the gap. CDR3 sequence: CASSESTSVSGNTIYF. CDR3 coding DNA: TGTGCCAGCAGTGAAAGTACCAGTGTCTCTGGAAACACCATATATTTT.

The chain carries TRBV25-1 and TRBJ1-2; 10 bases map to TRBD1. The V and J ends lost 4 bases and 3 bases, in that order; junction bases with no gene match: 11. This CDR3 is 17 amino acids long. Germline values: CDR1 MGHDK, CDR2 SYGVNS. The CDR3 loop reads CASSGTATGGTDYGYTF. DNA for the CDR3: TGTGCCAGCAGTGGAACTGCGACAGGGGGCACGGACTATGGCTACACCTTC.

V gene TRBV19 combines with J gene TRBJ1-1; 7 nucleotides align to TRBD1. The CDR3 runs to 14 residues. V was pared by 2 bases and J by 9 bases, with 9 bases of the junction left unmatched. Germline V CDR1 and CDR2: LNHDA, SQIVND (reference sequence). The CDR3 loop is CASSIRESGQKAFF. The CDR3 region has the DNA TGTGCCAGTAGTATACGGGAATCGGGACAGAAAGCTTTCTTT.

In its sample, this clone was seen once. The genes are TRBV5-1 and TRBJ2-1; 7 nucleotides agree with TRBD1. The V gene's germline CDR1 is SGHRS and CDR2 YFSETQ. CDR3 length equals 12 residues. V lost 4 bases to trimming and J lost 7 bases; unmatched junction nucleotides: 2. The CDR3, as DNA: TGCGCCAGCAGCATCAGGGGGAATGAGCAGTTCTTC. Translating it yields CASSIRGNEQFF.

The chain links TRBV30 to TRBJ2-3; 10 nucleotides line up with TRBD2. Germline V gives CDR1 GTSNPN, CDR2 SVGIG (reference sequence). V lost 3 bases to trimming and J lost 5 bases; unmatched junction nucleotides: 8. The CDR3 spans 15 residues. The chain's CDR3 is CAWSSGLAAQDTQYF. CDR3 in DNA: TGTGCCTGGAGCTCCGGACTAGCGGCGCAAGATACGCAGTATTTT.

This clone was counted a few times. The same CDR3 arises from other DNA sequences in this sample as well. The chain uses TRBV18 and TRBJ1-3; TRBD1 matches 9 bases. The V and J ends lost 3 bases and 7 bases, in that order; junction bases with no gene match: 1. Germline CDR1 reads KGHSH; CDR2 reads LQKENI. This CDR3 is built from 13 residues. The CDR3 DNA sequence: TGTGCCAGCTCACCGGGACAGGGTAACACCATATATTTT. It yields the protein CASSPGQGNTIYF.